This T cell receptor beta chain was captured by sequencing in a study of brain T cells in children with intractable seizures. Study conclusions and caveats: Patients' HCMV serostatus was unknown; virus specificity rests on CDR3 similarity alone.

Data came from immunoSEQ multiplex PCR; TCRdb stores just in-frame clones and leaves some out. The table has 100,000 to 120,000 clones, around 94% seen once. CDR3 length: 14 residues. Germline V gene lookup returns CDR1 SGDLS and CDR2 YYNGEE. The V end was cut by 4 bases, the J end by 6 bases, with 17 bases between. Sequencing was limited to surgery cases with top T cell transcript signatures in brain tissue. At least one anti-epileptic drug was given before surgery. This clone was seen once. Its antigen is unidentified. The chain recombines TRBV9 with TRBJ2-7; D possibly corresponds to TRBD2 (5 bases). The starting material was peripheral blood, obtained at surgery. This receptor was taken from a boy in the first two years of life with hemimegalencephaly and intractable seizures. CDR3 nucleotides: TGTGCCAGCAGCACCGTGGGGAGAAGTGGCGAGCAGTACTTC. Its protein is CASSTVGRSGEQYF. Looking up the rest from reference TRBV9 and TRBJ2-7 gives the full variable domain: DSGVTQTPKHLITATGQRVTLRCSPRSGDLSVYWYQQSLDQGLQFLIQYYNGEERAKGNILERFSAQQFPDLHSELNLSSLELGDSALYFCASSTVGRSGEQYFGPGTRLTVT.